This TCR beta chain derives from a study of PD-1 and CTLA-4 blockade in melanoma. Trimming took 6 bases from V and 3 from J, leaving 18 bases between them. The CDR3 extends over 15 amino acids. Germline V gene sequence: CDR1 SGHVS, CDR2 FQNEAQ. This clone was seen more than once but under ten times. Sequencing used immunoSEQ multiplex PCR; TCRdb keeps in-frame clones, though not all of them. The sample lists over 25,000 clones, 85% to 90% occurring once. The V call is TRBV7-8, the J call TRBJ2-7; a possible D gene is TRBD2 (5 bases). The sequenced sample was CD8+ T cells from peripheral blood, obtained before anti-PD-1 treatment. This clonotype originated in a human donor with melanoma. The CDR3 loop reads CASRLERGQSYEQYF. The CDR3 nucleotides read TGTGCCAGCAGACTTGAACGGGGTCAGAGCTACGAGCAGTACTTC. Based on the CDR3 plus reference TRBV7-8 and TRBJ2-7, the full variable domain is GAGVSQSPRYKVAKRGQDVALRCDPISGHVSLFWYQQALGQGPEFLTYFQNEAQLDKSGLPSDRFFAERPEGSVSTLKIQRTQQEDSAVYLCASRLERGQSYEQYFGPGTRLTVT.